The clone carrying this T cell receptor (beta chain) was observed a few times. Antigen specificity is unknown. The germline V gene has CDR1 DFQATT and CDR2 SNEGSKA (reference sequence). CDR3 length: 14 residues. Germline trimming cut 6 bases from V and 0 bases from J; bases unmatched to any gene: 6. In TCRdb, the RT-PCR reads were re-called with MiXCR into one record per CDR3 protein. The data show fewer than 550,000 distinct CDR3 sequences, with roughly 25% seen just once and under 2.5% held by the top ten. The sample originates from a study of response to subunit inactivated influenza vaccine. Study-wide results and caveats: The authors offered the suggestion that each seasonal influenza vaccination recruits few new T cells.

This receptor was taken from a man aged 45-65 years who received an inactivated influenza vaccine. The sample in question was CD4+ T cells sorted from PBMCs, obtained about 5 days after vaccination. The genes are TRBV20-1 and TRBJ2-5; 8 bases align to TRBD2. In nucleotides, the CDR3 is TGCAGTGCCCGGGGGGGGGACAACCAAGAGACCCAGTACTTC. Its protein product is CSARGGDNQETQYF.